Listed below are T cell receptor beta chains from one sample, sequenced in a study of blood T cell repertoires in COVID-19. Here immunoSEQ multiplex PCR was the method, and the copy in TCRdb shows in-frame clones only, minus some. The repertoire holds some 390,000 clones, about 87% seen once, with 3% in the top ten. Sequencing input: peripheral blood. These receptors originate from a human donor in a cohort sampled during active COVID-19. The CDR3 runs from the conserved cysteine through the conserved F or W. D genes are given only for firm matches. Clone size is shown for a subset of rows, as once, few, many or a class of expanded clone.

j_gene: TRBJ2-3; v_gene: TRBV7-6; d_gene: TRBD2; abundance: -; CDR3nt: TGTGCCAGCAGCTTAGGGCTAGCGGGAGCCCCGCGCACAGATACGCAGTATTTT; CDR3aa: CASSLGLAGAPRTDTQYF
j_gene: TRBJ2-5; v_gene: TRBV7-3; d_gene: -; abundance: -; CDR3nt: TGTGCCAGCAGCTTAACGGGGCTACAGCGAGAGACCCAGTACTTC; CDR3aa: CASSLTGLQRETQYF
j_gene: TRBJ2-3; v_gene: TRBV3-1/TRBV3-2; d_gene: -; abundance: -; CDR3nt: TGTGCCAGCAGCCAAGCCCTAGGATCAGATACGCAGTATTTT; CDR3aa: CASSQALGSDTQYF
j_gene: TRBJ1-6; v_gene: TRBV28; d_gene: -; abundance: -; CDR3nt: TGTGCCAGCAGTTTTAGAAATCCTAATTCACCCCTCCACTTT; CDR3aa: CASSFRNPNSPLHF
j_gene: TRBJ2-5; v_gene: TRBV3-1/TRBV3-2; d_gene: -; abundance: -; CDR3nt: TGTGCCAGCAGCCAAGACCTGGACTCGGGTCAAGAGACCCAGTACTTC; CDR3aa: CASSQDLDSGQETQYF
j_gene: TRBJ2-7; v_gene: TRBV27; d_gene: -; abundance: -; CDR3nt: TGTGCCAGCAGTTTATCCAGACCGACAGGAGGCTACGAGCAGTACTTC; CDR3aa: CASSLSRPTGGYEQYF
j_gene: TRBJ2-1; v_gene: TRBV14; d_gene: -; abundance: -; CDR3nt: TGTGCCAGCAGCCGTACTAGGGACAATGAGCAGTTCTTC; CDR3aa: CASSRTRDNEQFF
j_gene: TRBJ2-5; v_gene: TRBV12-5; d_gene: -; abundance: -; CDR3nt: TGTGCTAGTGGCCCTACTAGGGGGGAGACCCAGTACTTC; CDR3aa: CASGPTRGETQYF
j_gene: TRBJ1-6; v_gene: TRBV11-2; d_gene: -; abundance: -; CDR3nt: TGTGCCAGCAGCTTAGTCTCTGATTCACCCCTCCACTTT; CDR3aa: CASSLVSDSPLHF
j_gene: TRBJ2-1; v_gene: TRBV7-2; d_gene: TRBD2; abundance: -; CDR3nt: TGTGCCAGCAGTCCCACCTTGACGCGGGGGGCCCATGAGCAGTTCTTC; CDR3aa: CASSPTLTRGAHEQFF
j_gene: TRBJ1-5; v_gene: TRBV6-1; d_gene: TRBD1; abundance: -; CDR3nt: TGTGCCAGCAGTGAGACAGGGGGCCCTCAGCCCCAGCATTTT; CDR3aa: CASSETGGPQPQHF
j_gene: TRBJ2-1; v_gene: TRBV5-1; d_gene: TRBD2; abundance: -; CDR3nt: TGCGCCAGCAGCTGGGCGGGGGTGAGCTCCTACAATGAGCAGTTCTTC; CDR3aa: CASSWAGVSSYNEQFF
j_gene: TRBJ2-3; v_gene: TRBV7-2; d_gene: TRBD2; abundance: -; CDR3nt: TGTGCCAGCAGCGGGGATGGGACTAGCGGGGCAGATACGCAGTATTTT; CDR3aa: CASSGDGTSGADTQYF
j_gene: TRBJ1-3; v_gene: TRBV19; d_gene: -; abundance: once; CDR3nt: TGTGCCAGTACAGTGGCGGTTGGAGGGGCTGGAAACACCATATATTTT; CDR3aa: CASTVAVGGAGNTIYF
j_gene: TRBJ2-5; v_gene: TRBV14; d_gene: -; abundance: -; CDR3nt: TGTGCCAGCAGCTCCGGACGAGGGGAGACCCAGTACTTC; CDR3aa: CASSSGRGETQYF
j_gene: TRBJ2-3; v_gene: TRBV5-1; d_gene: -; abundance: -; CDR3nt: TGCGCCAGCAGCTTGGCAAACAGGTACCCCCTCTCACCAGATACGCAGTATTTT; CDR3aa: CASSLANRYPLSPDTQYF
j_gene: TRBJ2-3; v_gene: TRBV9; d_gene: -; abundance: -; CDR3nt: TGTGCCAGCAGCGTGGGGGCAGGGCCCTGGGATACGCAGTATTTT; CDR3aa: CASSVGAGPWDTQYF
j_gene: TRBJ2-3; v_gene: TRBV4-1; d_gene: -; abundance: -; CDR3nt: TGCGCCAGCAGCCACCTACTAAGGGGCGGGGACTCAGATACGCAGTATTTT; CDR3aa: CASSHLLRGGDSDTQYF
j_gene: TRBJ2-7; v_gene: TRBV5-6; d_gene: -; abundance: -; CDR3nt: TGTGCCAGCAGCTTGGGGGCCGGGGCCTACGAGCAGTACTTC; CDR3aa: CASSLGAGAYEQYF
j_gene: TRBJ2-7; v_gene: TRBV25-1; d_gene: TRBD2; abundance: -; CDR3nt: TGTGCCAGCAGTGACACTAGCGGGAGCCCGTACGAGCAGTACTTC; CDR3aa: CASSDTSGSPYEQYF
j_gene: TRBJ2-5; v_gene: TRBV7-2; d_gene: TRBD2; abundance: -; CDR3nt: TGTGCCAGCAGCTCAGCGGGGGGTAAACAAGAGACCCAGTACTTC; CDR3aa: CASSSAGGKQETQYF
j_gene: TRBJ2-2; v_gene: TRBV4-1; d_gene: -; abundance: -; CDR3nt: TGCGCCAGCAGCCCCCCGCGCACCGGGGAGCTGTTTTTT; CDR3aa: CASSPPRTGELFF
j_gene: TRBJ2-7; v_gene: TRBV3-1/TRBV3-2; d_gene: TRBD1; abundance: -; CDR3nt: TGTGCCAGCAGCCCACTAACTGGACAGGTCTACGAGCAGTACTTC; CDR3aa: CASSPLTGQVYEQYF
j_gene: TRBJ2-7; v_gene: TRBV7-6; d_gene: TRBD2; abundance: -; CDR3nt: TGTGCCAGCAGCTTAGCGTTGGGCAGGAGCGGGGGCGAGCAGTACTTC; CDR3aa: CASSLALGRSGGEQYF
j_gene: TRBJ2-1; v_gene: TRBV7-2; d_gene: TRBD2; abundance: few; CDR3nt: TGTGCCAGCAGCTTAGACGGCGGGAGGGCTAGGGAGCAGTTCTTC; CDR3aa: CASSLDGGRAREQFF
j_gene: TRBJ1-2; v_gene: TRBV7-2; d_gene: -; abundance: -; CDR3nt: TGTGCCAGCAGCAACCAGGGAGGGGGCTATGGCTACACCTTC; CDR3aa: CASSNQGGGYGYTF
j_gene: TRBJ1-1; v_gene: TRBV11-3; d_gene: TRBD1; abundance: -; CDR3nt: TGTGCCAGCAGCTCCCGACAGGGCTCTGAAGCTTTCTTT; CDR3aa: CASSSRQGSEAFF
j_gene: TRBJ2-7; v_gene: TRBV5-1; d_gene: -; abundance: -; CDR3nt: TGCGCCAGCAGCTTGGCCCAGGGTTTAACCTACGAGCAGTACTTC; CDR3aa: CASSLAQGLTYEQYF
j_gene: TRBJ2-3; v_gene: TRBV4-2; d_gene: -; abundance: -; CDR3nt: TGTGCCAGCAGCCATACCCGGGACTTCAGCACAGATACGCAGTATTTT; CDR3aa: CASSHTRDFSTDTQYF
j_gene: TRBJ2-1; v_gene: TRBV7-3; d_gene: TRBD1; abundance: -; CDR3nt: TGTGCCAGCAGCCCCGGGGACAGGGCGTCCCTTGATGAGCAGTTCTTC; CDR3aa: CASSPGDRASLDEQFF
j_gene: TRBJ1-2; v_gene: TRBV7-3; d_gene: TRBD1; abundance: -; CDR3nt: TGTGCCAGCAGCCGGGACAGGGGTTATGGCTACACCTTC; CDR3aa: CASSRDRGYGYTF
j_gene: TRBJ1-6; v_gene: TRBV2; d_gene: -; abundance: -; CDR3nt: TGTGCCAGCAGTCTACAGGGTTATAATTCACCCCTCCACTTT; CDR3aa: CASSLQGYNSPLHF